A single sample is the source of the 20 T cell receptor beta chains below, sequenced in a study of T cells and Merkel cell carcinoma outcomes. Some clones are missing from TCRdb's copy, which holds only in-frame ones; the method was immunoSEQ multiplex PCR. The sample holds 5,000 or so clones; more than 75% are singletons and the top ten take approximately 5.2%. Sequenced sample: tumor tissue from Merkel cell carcinoma. The receptors were gathered from a human donor with Merkel cell carcinoma.

V and J are TRBV11-2 and TRBJ1-2; D might be TRBD1 (5 bases). Trimming shortened V by 0 bases and J by 8 bases, and 16 bases separated the two germline ends. In germline, CDR1 is SGHAT, CDR2 FQNNGV. CDR3 size: 15 residues. The CDR3 coding sequence is TGTGCCAGCAGCTTAGATTCAGCAGGGTTCTCCGGCTACACCTTC. This gives the protein CASSLDSAGFSGYTF.

The genes are TRBV27 and TRBJ1-4, with 9 positions matching TRBD1. Trimming took 7 bases from V and 8 from J; bases not matched to a gene: 11. Per the germline V gene, CDR1 is MNHEY and CDR2 is SMNVEV (reference sequence). The CDR3 totals 15 residues. DNA for the CDR3: TGTGCCAGCACCTCGGCGGGACAGGGAGAGGAAAAACTGTTTTTT. It codes for CASTSAGQGEEKLFF.

The chain couples TRBV7-6 to TRBJ1-1; D not certain. V was cut by 1 base and J by 1 base, with 4 bases left in between. The CDR3 spans 13 residues. CDR1 is SGHVS and CDR2 is FNYEAQ in the germline V gene. CDR3 sequence: CASSLEQNTEAFF. The CDR3 nucleotides are TGTGCCAGCAGCTTAGAACAGAACACTGAAGCTTTCTTT.

This chain joins TRBV5-1 and TRBJ1-2; 7 positions agree with TRBD1. There are 13 residues in the CDR3. Trimming took 0 bases from V and 5 from J; bases not matched to a gene: 1. Per germline, CDR1 SGHRS and CDR2 YFSETQ. CDR3: CASSLDRGYGYTF. In nucleotides, the CDR3 is TGCGCCAGCAGCTTGGACAGGGGTTATGGCTACACCTTC.

The V gene is TRBV7-2, the J gene TRBJ2-7; no firm D call. The length of the CDR3 is 14 residues. CDR1 SGHTA and CDR2 FQGNSA come from the germline V gene. Trimming shortened V by 0 bases and J by 3 bases, and 9 bases separated the two germline ends. The CDR3 protein is CASSLASGRYEQYF. In nucleotides, the CDR3 is TGTGCCAGCAGCTTAGCGTCAGGCCGCTACGAGCAGTACTTC.

Of note for this clone: Here the CDR3 omits its conserved ending phenylalanine or tryptophan, so a read error is the likely source. The chain has TRBV5-1 and TRBJ1-2, with D hard to call. The length of the CDR3 is 12 residues. From germline, CDR1 is SGHRS and CDR2 YFSETQ. V lost 4 bases and J lost 1, with 5 bases in between. Written as DNA, the CDR3 is TGCGCCAGCAGCGGGGATAACTATGGCTACACCCTC. This encodes CASSGDNYGYTL.

The count of this clone is one. This chain links TRBV7-9 with TRBJ2-7; TRBD1 agrees at 9 bases. Unmatched junction bases numbered 9, after V lost 5 bases and J lost 7 bases. The CDR3 length is 14 residues. Per the germline V gene, CDR1 is SEHNR and CDR2 is FQNEAQ (reference sequence). This CDR3 is CASSPGQGLQEQYF. The CDR3 coding sequence is TGTGCCAGCAGCCCGGGACAGGGACTGCAAGAGCAGTACTTC. The complete variable domain, with remaining parts taken from reference TRBV7-9 and TRBJ2-7, reads DTGVSQNPRHKITKRGQNVTFRCDPISEHNRLYWYRQTLGQGPEFLTYFQNEAQLEKSRLLSDRFSAERPKGSFSTLEIQRTEQGDSAMYLCASSPGQGLQEQYFGPGTRLTVT.

This chain connects TRBV18 to TRBJ1-3; no firm D call. Trimming left V 3 bases short and J 8 bases short, with 17 bases between. The CDR3 is made up of 15 amino acids. The V gene's germline CDR1 is KGHSH and CDR2 LQKENI. CDR3 sequence (DNA): TGTGCCAGCTCACCTGAACACTCCCGGGGATACACCATATATTTT. Protein sequence: CASSPEHSRGYTIYF.

The V and J genes are TRBV2 and TRBJ2-5, with D hard to call. The germline V gene has CDR1 SNHLY and CDR2 FYNNEI. The V gene lost 8 bases and the J gene lost 0 bases, with 10 bases spanning the gap. CDR3 size: 13 residues. DNA of the CDR3: TGTGCCAGCCGCCGACTGAACCAAGAGACCCAGTACTTC. This encodes CASRRLNQETQYF.

This clone was observed once. The V call is TRBV6-6, the J call TRBJ2-6; possible D gene TRBD1, 6 bases. The CDR3 contains 15 residues. Per germline, CDR1 MNHNY and CDR2 SVGAGI (reference sequence). V lost 4 bases and J lost 2, with 9 bases in between. The chain's CDR3 is CASSFSGAGANVLTF. The CDR3 DNA sequence: TGTGCCAGCAGTTTCTCAGGGGCTGGGGCCAACGTCCTGACTTTC.

The chain couples TRBV5-1 to TRBJ2-4; D possibly matches TRBD1 or TRBD2 (6 bases each). V lost 0 bases to trimming and J lost 7 bases, with 11 bases between them. The length of the CDR3 is 14 residues. The germline V gene has CDR1 SGHRS and CDR2 YFSETQ. The chain's CDR3 is CASSLGGGSNIQYF. CDR3 in DNA: TGCGCCAGCAGCTTGGGAGGGGGGTCGAACATTCAGTACTTC.

The CDR3: CASSVLRARQISGANVLTF. The CDR3 region has the DNA TGTGCCAGCAGTGTCCTTCGGGCAAGACAGATCTCTGGGGCCAACGTCCTGACTTTC. The rearrangement links TRBV27 to TRBJ2-6; possibly TRBD1 for D (5 bases). V lost 5 bases, J lost 0 bases, and 20 bases lay in between. The CDR3 runs 19 residues. Germline V gene data show CDR1 as MNHEY and CDR2 as SMNVEV (reference sequence).

J is TRBJ2-7 and V is TRBV7-8; no clear D gene. The germline CDR1 and CDR2 sequences are SGHVS and FQNEAQ. Trimming pared 1 base from V and 3 bases from J, leaving 13 bases between. The CDR3 extends over 15 amino acids. The CDR3 DNA follows: TGTGCCAGCAGCTTAGGGTTTAGTAGGGTCTACGAGCAGTACTTC. It codes for CASSLGFSRVYEQYF.

The chain has TRBV19 and TRBJ2-7; a weak D match, TRBD1 (6 bases). The CDR3 is 13 amino acids. Trimming cost V 10 bases and J 3 bases, with 16 bases left between them. Germline V lookup: CDR1 LNHDA, CDR2 SQIVND (reference sequence). The CDR3 coding sequence is TGTGCCACGCGCCCTAACAGGGACTACGAGCAGTACTTC. It yields the protein CATRPNRDYEQYF.

A single count supports this clone. This chain connects TRBV5-4 to TRBJ2-5; TRBD2 matches 9 bases. V lost 4 bases, J lost 4 bases, and 5 bases stayed unmatched. Germline assignment: CDR1 SGHNT and CDR2 YYREEE (reference sequence). This CDR3 has 14 amino acids. This CDR3 reads CASSGGGAGETQYF. The CDR3 DNA reads as TGTGCCAGCAGCGGCGGGGGGGCGGGAGAGACCCAGTACTTC.

The rearrangement links TRBV5-1 to TRBJ2-2, with no clear D. Trimming removed 4 bases from V and 8 bases from J, with 12 bases in between. Germline values: CDR1 SGHRS, CDR2 YFSETQ. The CDR3 loop spans 13 amino acids. CDR3 DNA sequence: TGCGCCAGCAGCGCAGCCGTGGATGGGGAGCTGTTTTTT. Amino acid sequence: CASSAAVDGELFF.

The CDR3 loop is CASSLSRQVEAFF. The CDR3 bases are TGTGCCAGCAGTTTATCCCGACAGGTTGAAGCTTTCTTT. The V and J genes are TRBV28 and TRBJ1-1; possibly TRBD1 for D (6 bases). CDR1 is MDHEN, CDR2 SYDVKM, per germline. The CDR3 has 13 amino acids. The V and J ends lost 1 base and 7 bases respectively, with 10 bases between them.

The chain couples TRBV5-5 to TRBJ1-1; 9 nucleotides line up with TRBD1. Trimming at V came to 3 bases and at J to 1 base, leaving 1 base not matched to a gene. The CDR3 is made up of 14 amino acids. The germline V gene encodes CDR1 SGHKS and CDR2 YYEKEE (reference sequence). CDR3: CASSWGQGNTEAFF. CDR3 DNA sequence: TGTGCCAGCAGCTGGGGACAGGGGAACACTGAAGCTTTCTTT. The full variable domain, in which reference TRBV5-5 and TRBJ1-1 provide the parts outside the CDR3, is DAGVTQSPTHLIKTRGQQVTLRCSPISGHKSVSWYQQVLGQGPQFIFQYYEKEERGRGNFPDRFSARQFPNYSSELNVNALLLGDSALYLCASSWGQGNTEAFFGQGTRLTVV.

This clone was detected only a few times. One junction end disagrees with the germline gene, perhaps due to a read error. V is TRBV28 and J is TRBJ2-1; D is perhaps TRBD1 or TRBD2 (6 bases each). CDR1 MDHEN and CDR2 SYDVKM come from the germline V gene. The CDR3 totals 15 residues. In DNA, the CDR3 is TGTGCCAGCCGTTTTTTAGGGGGGCTGCACAATGAGCAGTTCTTC. As protein: CASRFLGGLHNEQFF.

The chain couples TRBV6-1 to TRBJ2-3, with 14 bases aligning to TRBD2. This CDR3 region has 12 residues. The V gene end was trimmed by 8 bases and the J gene end by 14 bases; junction bases not matched to a gene: 6. CDR1 is MNHNS and CDR2 is SASEGT in the germline V gene. This CDR3 is CASGLAGGQLYF. CDR3 in DNA: TGTGCCAGCGGACTAGCGGGGGGCCAACTGTATTTT.